Below, 7 T cell receptor beta chains from the same sample are listed, as sequenced in a study of cytomegalovirus exposure and HLA in healthy donors. Primers: 60 Vbeta forward and 13 Jbeta reverse. Some clones are missing from TCRdb's copy, which holds only in-frame ones; the method was immunoSEQ multiplex PCR. The top ten hold less than 1.5% of the sample, which has some 180,000 clones, roughly 8.7% seen once. Sequenced material: PBMCs. The receptors were sampled from a woman under 40 in good health and CMV-seropositive.

DNA for the CDR3: TGTGCCAGCAGCTTAGCACTAGCGGTCAATGAGCAGTTCTTC. Amino acid sequence: CASSLALAVNEQFF. The chain recombines TRBV11-2 with TRBJ2-1; 8 bases map to TRBD2. The CDR3 has 14 amino acids. The J segment lost 6 bases and the V segment lost 1 base, leaving 2 bases of the junction unmatched. Germline V gives CDR1 SGHAT, CDR2 FQNNGV.

V is TRBV4-1 and J is TRBJ2-7; D is possibly TRBD2 (6 bases). Germline lookup yields CDR1 MGHRA and CDR2 YSYEKL. The CDR3 covers 15 residues. V lost 0 bases, J lost 0 bases, and 9 bases lay in between. The CDR3 sequence is CASSQDRGGSYEQYF. In DNA form, the CDR3 reads TGCGCCAGCAGCCAAGATAGGGGAGGCTCCTACGAGCAGTACTTC.

A few counts support this clone. The rearrangement joins TRBV9 to TRBJ2-5; perhaps TRBD2 as D (5 bases). The length of the CDR3 is 13 residues. V gave up 1 base and J gave up 7 bases, with 11 bases separating them. Germline V gives CDR1 SGDLS, CDR2 YYNGEE. CDR3 sequence reads: CASSVRSGATQYF. CDR3 DNA sequence: TGTGCCAGCAGCGTACGCAGCGGTGCGACCCAGTACTTC.

The table lists this clone with a few counts. The chain has TRBV2 and TRBJ1-2, with D perhaps matching TRBD1 (6 bases). The germline V and J ends were trimmed by 9 bases and 4 bases, with 15 bases remaining between them. The germline gives CDR1 SNHLY, CDR2 FYNNEI. The CDR3 contains 13 residues. The CDR3 spells CARLSTGSYGYTF. The CDR3 bases are TGTGCCAGGTTATCCACAGGGAGCTATGGCTACACCTTC.

The V call is TRBV2, the J call TRBJ2-2; 7 positions agree with TRBD2. The trim removed 3 bases at V and 4 bases at J, leaving 14 bases unmatched. This CDR3 has 18 amino acids. From germline, CDR1 is SNHLY and CDR2 FYNNEI. The CDR3 coding sequence is TGTGCCAGCAGTGACAACTTCCCGGTCGGGAGGTTCACCGGGGAGCTGTTTTTT. The encoded protein is CASSDNFPVGRFTGELFF. Using reference TRBV2 and TRBJ2-2 for the parts outside the CDR3, the full variable domain is EPEVTQTPSHQVTQMGQEVILRCVPISNHLYFYWYRQILGQKVEFLVSFYNNEISEKSEIFDDQFSVERPDGSNFTLKIRSTKLEDSAMYFCASSDNFPVGRFTGELFFGEGSRLTVL.

This clone has more than one count but fewer than ten. V is TRBV10-3 and J is TRBJ2-1; 8 bases fit TRBD2. The V segment lost 0 bases and the J segment 1 base; nucleotides outside the gene matches: 8. Germline V CDR1 and CDR2: ENHRY, SYGVKD. This CDR3 comprises 18 residues. The CDR3 sequence is CAISESEWVAGSYNEQFF. CDR3 nucleotide sequence: TGTGCCATCAGTGAGTCCGAGTGGGTAGCGGGGTCCTACAATGAGCAGTTCTTC.

This clone was seen only a few times. V is TRBV9 and J is TRBJ1-2; TRBD1 aligns across 10 bases. J gave up 6 bases and V 2 bases, and 13 bases lay outside the gene matches. The germline V gene has CDR1 SGDLS and CDR2 YYNGEE. CDR3 length: 17 amino acids. CDR3 coding DNA: TGTGCCAGCAGCGTGGCCAGACCGGGACAGGGGCGGCATGGCTACACCTTC. Encoded protein: CASSVARPGQGRHGYTF. The complete variable domain, with remaining parts taken from reference TRBV9 and TRBJ1-2, reads DSGVTQTPKHLITATGQRVTLRCSPRSGDLSVYWYQQSLDQGLQFLIQYYNGEERAKGNILERFSAQQFPDLHSELNLSSLELGDSALYFCASSVARPGQGRHGYTFGSGTRLTVV.